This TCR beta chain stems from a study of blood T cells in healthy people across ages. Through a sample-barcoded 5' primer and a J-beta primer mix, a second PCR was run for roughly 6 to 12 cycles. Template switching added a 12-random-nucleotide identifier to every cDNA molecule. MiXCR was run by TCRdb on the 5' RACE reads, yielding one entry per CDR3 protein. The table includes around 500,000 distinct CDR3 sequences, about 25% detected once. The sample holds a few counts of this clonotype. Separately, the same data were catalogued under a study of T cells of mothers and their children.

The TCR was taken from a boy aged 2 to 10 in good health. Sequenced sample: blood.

As DNA, the CDR3 is TGTGCCAGCACCCTAAGTGGCTCCGGGAATACGCAGTATTTT. Its translation: CASTLSGSGNTQYF. The chain has TRBV27 and TRBJ2-3, with D possibly being TRBD2 (5 bases). V lost 7 bases, J lost 7 bases, and 18 bases lay in between. CDR1 MNHEY and CDR2 SMNVEV come from the germline V gene (reference sequence). This CDR3 spans 14 amino acids.